This T cell receptor beta chain comes out of a study of T cell repertoires in cytomegalovirus infection. Whole-study context: Matching HLA type and CMV infection were both indicated by public TCR beta signatures.

TCRdb called the reads again in MiXCR, with one record for every CDR3 protein. Among about 140,000 distinct CDR3 sequences listed, 6.5% were seen once. This clonotype was observed a handful of times. This receptor was obtained from a human donor in good health (CMV status not recorded). Some clones in this sample may be carry-over from other donors' samples. Input material: PBMCs.

CDR3 nucleotides: TGTGCCAGCAGTGATGGAGGCACCATATATTTT. This codes for CASSDGGTIYF. The chain has TRBV25-1 and TRBJ1-3, with D unclear. There are 11 residues in the CDR3. Germline CDR1 and CDR2: MGHDK and SYGVNS. Trimming removed 3 bases from V and 9 bases from J, with 6 bases in between. Drawing the rest from reference TRBV25-1 and TRBJ1-3, the complete variable domain is EADIYQTPRYLVIGTGKKITLECSQTMGHDKMYWYQQDPGMELHLIHYSYGVNSTEKGDLSSESTVSRIRTEHFPLTLESARPSHTSQYLCASSDGGTIYFGEGSWLTVV.